Described below is a single T cell receptor beta chain sequence and its context. The record originates from a study of blood T cell repertoires in COVID-19. For the study at large: From T cells, B-cell-depleted T cells, or PBMCs came the material, which was cDNA or gDNA.

Donors were grouped by their self-reported clinical history. In Cohort 3, a recovered donor had either two negative PCRs, clearance, or symptom resolution. How the authors handled the data: Reference gene primers were amplified, and this amplification served to estimate nucleated cell counts. Sequencing used immunoSEQ multiplex PCR; TCRdb keeps in-frame clones, though not all of them. D and trimming were read from the DNA, whereas the V and J calls and clone size are those reported in that table. Of 330,000 or so clones in the sample, roughly 87% were seen once. The CDR3 sequence is 17 residues long.

Material: PBMCs or T cells enriched from blood (not recorded which). This receptor was obtained from a woman in her twenties or thirties who had recovered from COVID-19. The rearrangement uses TRBV1 and TRBJ2-5; the table's D call TRBD2 went unverified against the DNA. TRBV1 is given as a pseudogene. CDR3 DNA sequence: TGCACCAGCAGCCGCGGGACTAGCGGGCTAGACGAAGAGACCCAGTACTTC. Its translation is CTSSRGTSGLDEETQYF.